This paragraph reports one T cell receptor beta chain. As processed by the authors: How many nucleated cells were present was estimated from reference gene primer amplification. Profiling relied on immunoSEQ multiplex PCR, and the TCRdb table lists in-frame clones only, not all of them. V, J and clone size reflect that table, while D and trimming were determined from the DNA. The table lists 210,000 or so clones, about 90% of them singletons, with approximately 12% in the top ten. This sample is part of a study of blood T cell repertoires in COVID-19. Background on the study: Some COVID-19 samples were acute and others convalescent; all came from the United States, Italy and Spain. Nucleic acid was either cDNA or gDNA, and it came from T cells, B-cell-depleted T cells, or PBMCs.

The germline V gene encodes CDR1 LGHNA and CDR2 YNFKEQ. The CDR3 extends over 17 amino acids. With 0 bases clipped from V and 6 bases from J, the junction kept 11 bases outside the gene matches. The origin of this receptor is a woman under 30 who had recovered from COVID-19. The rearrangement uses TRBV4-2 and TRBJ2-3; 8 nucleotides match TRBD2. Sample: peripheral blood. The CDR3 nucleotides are TGTGCCAGCAGCCAAGAAATCGGTCTAGCGGGCGCGGATACGCAGTATTTT. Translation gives CASSQEIGLAGADTQYF.